The next 31 T cell receptor beta chains were all read from a single sample in a study of shared clonotypes between healthy human individuals. Profiled with immunoSEQ multiplex PCR; TCRdb holds only in-frame clones, not every one. The sample records a few million clones, roughly 93% being singletons. Sample: naive CD4+ T cells from PBMCs. Subset denoted: CD45RA+ positively selected. The receptors originated from a man aged 18 to 30 in good health. Some clones in this sample may be carry-over from other donors' samples.

V usage is TRBV27 and J usage is TRBJ1-2; D gene ambiguous. The CDR3 extends over 14 amino acids. Trimming removed 1 base from V and 4 bases from J, with 10 bases in between. The germline V gene has CDR1 MNHEY and CDR2 SMNVEV (reference sequence). Here the CDR3 DNA reads TGTGCCAGCAGTTTATTGGCAGGTACCTATGGCTACACCTTC. This sequence encodes CASSLLAGTYGYTF.

V and J are TRBV7-3 and TRBJ2-2, with 10 bases lining up with TRBD1. This CDR3 is 19 amino acids long. The germline CDR1 and CDR2 sequences are SGHTA and FQGTGA. V dropped 2 bases and J dropped 4; count of bases not matched to a gene: 13. This chain's CDR3 is CASSLQPPFGTGATGELFF. The CDR3 DNA sequence: TGTGCCAGCAGCTTACAACCCCCTTTCGGGACAGGGGCCACCGGGGAGCTGTTTTTT.

The rearrangement links TRBV7-3 to TRBJ2-1; weak D call: TRBD2 (6 bases). Germline V gene data show CDR1 as SGHTA and CDR2 as FQGTGA. Trimming pared 5 bases from V and 4 bases from J, leaving 15 bases between. The CDR3 sequence is 15 residues long. In DNA, the CDR3 is TGTGCCAGCAGCCCGCCCCAGCGGGTTTACAATGAGCAGTTCTTC. Translating it yields CASSPPQRVYNEQFF.

The chain uses TRBV7-9 and TRBJ2-3; TRBD1 is a possible D gene (5 bases). Between the trimmed V and J ends, which lost 1 base and 0 bases, there was a span of 11 bases. Germline-derived CDR1 and CDR2 are SEHNR and FQNEAQ (reference sequence). This CDR3 is 16 amino acids long. CDR3 sequence reads: CASSLEGKSSTDTQYF. The CDR3 DNA sequence: TGTGCCAGCAGCTTAGAGGGGAAATCTAGCACAGATACGCAGTATTTT.

The chain links TRBV7-3 to TRBJ2-5; D unclear. CDR3 length: 13 residues. Germline V gene data show CDR1 as SGHTA and CDR2 as FQGTGA. Trimming stripped 5 bases from V and 1 base from J, with 8 bases between. For the CDR3, the DNA is TGTGCCAGCAGCCGACGGATCCAAGAGACCCAGTACTTC. This encodes CASSRRIQETQYF.

The chain has TRBV18 and TRBJ2-1; 10 nucleotides agree with TRBD2. This CDR3 comprises 15 residues. With 2 bases clipped from V and 4 bases from J, the junction kept 2 bases outside the gene matches. CDR1 is KGHSH, CDR2 LQKENI, per germline. CDR3 amino acids: CASSPSSGRYNEQFF. CDR3 coding DNA: TGTGCCAGCTCACCAAGTAGCGGGAGGTACAATGAGCAGTTCTTC. Drawing the rest from reference TRBV18 and TRBJ2-1, the complete variable domain is NAGVMQNPRHLVRRRGQEARLRCSPMKGHSHVYWYRQLPEEGLKFMVYLQKENIIDESGMPKERFSAEFPKEGPSILRIQQVVRGDSAAYFCASSPSSGRYNEQFFGPGTRLTVL.

This clone was recorded once. The chain recombines TRBV10-2 with TRBJ2-1, with a weak D call TRBD1 (6 bases). With 5 bases removed from V and 15 bases from J, the gap between germline ends came to 23 bases. The CDR3 covers 14 residues. The germline gives CDR1 WSHSY, CDR2 SAAADI. The CDR3 spells CASSQIVRGTTWFF. Written as DNA, the CDR3 is TGCGCCAGCAGTCAAATCGTTAGGGGGACGACTTGGTTCTTC.

The J gene is TRBJ2-1, the V gene TRBV7-9; 7 bases fit TRBD1. Per the germline V gene, CDR1 is SEHNR and CDR2 is FQNEAQ (reference sequence). Unmatched junction bases numbered 14, after V lost 7 bases and J lost 5 bases. The CDR3 is 16 amino acids. CDR3 loop: CASTTSGWDRDNEQFF. The DNA of the CDR3 is TGTGCCAGCACCACGTCTGGCTGGGACAGAGACAATGAGCAGTTCTTC.

This clone was picked up one time. The genes are TRBV5-6 and TRBJ2-1, with 16 bases lining up with TRBD2. The V and J ends lost 3 bases and 9 bases, in that order; junction bases with no gene match: 6. The germline V gene has CDR1 SGHDT and CDR2 YYEEEE. This CDR3 comprises 16 residues. The DNA for the CDR3 is TGTGCCAGCAGCTCCGGGACTAGCGGGAGGGCGGGTGAGCAGTTCTTC. Translating it yields CASSSGTSGRAGEQFF.

This chain uses TRBV10-3 with TRBJ2-7, with unresolved D. The CDR3 extends over 11 amino acids. From germline, CDR1 is ENHRY and CDR2 SYGVKD. Trimming removed 4 bases from V and 7 bases from J, with 8 bases in between. This CDR3 reads CAISGLGEQYF. In DNA form, the CDR3 reads TGTGCCATCAGTGGTTTGGGAGAGCAGTACTTC.

V usage is TRBV5-5 and J usage is TRBJ2-3; the D is unclear. Trimming removed 0 bases at V and 12 bases at J, with 14 bases between. From germline, CDR1 is SGHKS and CDR2 YYEKEE (reference sequence). CDR3 length: 13 amino acids. CDR3 in DNA: TGTGCCAGCAGCTTGGGGGCGCTACTCGCACAGTATTTT. Encoded protein: CASSLGALLAQYF.

The V gene is TRBV6-4, the J gene TRBJ2-1; tentatively, D is TRBD1 or TRBD2 (7 bases each). The V gene's germline CDR1 is MRHNA and CDR2 SNTAGT. V dropped 6 bases and J dropped 8 bases, with 14 bases sitting between them. CDR3 size: 13 residues. The CDR3 protein is CASRTGEGYEQFF. The CDR3 coding sequence is TGTGCCAGCAGAACAGGGGAGGGGTATGAGCAGTTCTTC.

This CDR3 reads CASSNLPDFTYYGYTF. The CDR3 bases are TGCGCCAGCAGCAACCTTCCGGACTTCACTTACTATGGCTACACCTTC. This sequence joins TRBV5-1 and TRBJ1-2; D gene unclear. Looked up from germline, CDR1 is SGHRS and CDR2 is YFSETQ. The CDR3 spans 16 residues. With 4 bases removed from V and 3 bases from J, the gap between germline ends came to 19 bases.

The chain has TRBV11-3 and TRBJ2-1; TRBD1 matches at 9 bases. The germline V gene has CDR1 SGHNT and CDR2 YENEEA. V lost 5 bases to trimming and J lost 4 bases; unmatched junction nucleotides: 6. This CDR3 comprises 15 residues. CDR3 sequence: CASSPRDRAYNEQFF. CDR3 in DNA: TGTGCCAGCAGCCCTCGGGACAGGGCGTACAATGAGCAGTTCTTC.

J is TRBJ1-2 and V is TRBV30; D perhaps matches TRBD1 (5 bases). V was pared by 4 bases and J by 8 bases, with 14 bases between. This CDR3 has 12 amino acids. Germline V gene sequence: CDR1 GTSNPN, CDR2 SVGIG (reference sequence). CDR3 region: CAWTAGGGGYTF. The CDR3 DNA reads as TGTGCCTGGACCGCGGGGGGTGGAGGCTACACCTTC.

The V gene is TRBV6-1, the J gene TRBJ1-2; D gene ambiguous. CDR1 is MNHNS, CDR2 SASEGT, per germline. The V end lost 4 bases, the J end lost 1 base, and 10 bases lay between the germline ends. The CDR3 extends over 14 amino acids. The CDR3 is CASSGTGINYGYTF. In nucleotides, the CDR3 is TGTGCCAGCAGTGGCACGGGGATTAACTATGGCTACACCTTC.

The V gene is TRBV7-2, the J gene TRBJ1-1, with a weak D call TRBD1 (5 bases). CDR1 SGHTA and CDR2 FQGNSA come from the germline V gene. With 3 bases removed from V and 2 bases from J, the gap between germline ends came to 16 bases. The CDR3 length is 16 residues. The CDR3 loop is CASSLLGTGTNTEAFF. The CDR3 DNA reads TGTGCCAGCAGCTTGCTCGGGACGGGAACCAACACTGAAGCTTTCTTT. Looking up the rest from reference TRBV7-2 and TRBJ1-1 gives the full variable domain: GAGVSQSPSNKVTEKGKDVELRCDPISGHTALYWYRQSLGQGLEFLIYFQGNSAPDKSGLPSDRFSAERTGGSVSTLTIQRTQQEDSAVYLCASSLLGTGTNTEAFFGQGTRLTVV.

V and J are TRBV6-5 and TRBJ2-3; D gene ambiguous. The germline V gene has CDR1 MNHEY and CDR2 SVGAGI. This CDR3 is 13 amino acids long. V was clipped by 6 bases and J by 0 bases, with 7 bases between them. The CDR3 DNA follows: TGTGCCAGCAGGTCTGACAGCACAGATACGCAGTATTTT. It encodes CASRSDSTDTQYF.

The V and J genes are TRBV11-2 and TRBJ2-7; D is ambiguous. The V gene's germline CDR1 is SGHAT and CDR2 FQNNGV. V gave up 3 bases and J gave up 4 bases, with 13 bases separating them. This CDR3 has 14 amino acids. CDR3: CASSFTSGKYEQYF. The CDR3 coding sequence is TGTGCCAGCAGCTTTACTTCTGGCAAATACGAGCAGTACTTC.

The chain is built from TRBV27 and TRBJ1-5, with 9 bases aligning to TRBD1. This CDR3 contains 15 residues. V shed 6 bases and J 6 bases; nucleotides not matched to a gene: 9. The V gene's germline CDR1 is MNHEY and CDR2 SMNVEV (reference sequence). The CDR3 spells CASRPGQGVIQPQHF. The CDR3 DNA reads as TGTGCCAGCAGGCCGGGACAGGGTGTCATTCAGCCCCAGCATTTT.

This clone is a singleton in its sample. The rearrangement links TRBV4-1 to TRBJ2-1; TRBD1 matches 8 bases. The CDR3 covers 16 residues. Looked up from germline, CDR1 is MGHRA and CDR2 is YSYEKL. V shed 2 bases, J shed 3 bases, and the junction held 6 bases outside the gene matches. The CDR3 DNA reads TGCGCCAGCAGCCAACCCCGGGACAGGCGCTACAATGAGCAGTTCTTC. It specifies CASSQPRDRRYNEQFF.

This sequence joins TRBV19 and TRBJ2-7; 7 bases match TRBD2. CDR1 LNHDA and CDR2 SQIVND come from the germline V gene (reference sequence). The CDR3 loop spans 14 amino acids. V was pared by 10 bases and J by 1 base, with 10 bases of the junction left unmatched. The CDR3 bases are TGTGCCACCGGAGGGAGGGAGCCTTCCTACGAGCAGTACTTC. It is translated as CATGGREPSYEQYF.

The V gene is TRBV15, the J gene TRBJ2-3, with 10 bases aligning to TRBD2. V was pared by 1 base and J by 0 bases, with 4 bases of the junction left unmatched. Germline loops: CDR1 LNHNV, CDR2 YYDKDF (reference sequence). The length of the CDR3 is 17 residues. The CDR3: CATSRGASGGSTDTQYF. CDR3 bases: TGTGCCACCAGCAGAGGTGCTAGCGGGGGCAGCACAGATACGCAGTATTTT.

In DNA, the CDR3 is TGTGCCAGCAGGGCCGCCAGGGGGAATAACAATGAGCAGTTCTTC. This sequence encodes CASRAARGNNNEQFF. The gene calls are TRBV6-1 and TRBJ2-1, with 7 nucleotides matching TRBD1. CDR3 length equals 15 residues. CDR1 is MNHNS, CDR2 SASEGT, per germline. With V trimmed by 6 bases and J by 5 bases, 10 bases remained unmatched.

Concerning this clone: Other DNA sequences in this sample translate to the same CDR3. V and J are TRBV7-3 and TRBJ2-3, with unresolved D. Per germline, CDR1 SGHTA and CDR2 FQGTGA. This CDR3 comprises 14 residues. V lost 2 bases, J lost 2 bases, and 8 bases lay in between. The CDR3 DNA follows: TGTGCCAGCAGCTTAGGTTTGCTCACAGATACGCAGTATTTT. This encodes CASSLGLLTDTQYF.

V is TRBV7-3 and J is TRBJ2-5; 9 bases match TRBD1. The CDR3 runs to 17 residues. Trimming at V came to 1 base and at J to 5 bases, leaving 11 bases not matched to a gene. From germline, CDR1 is SGHTA and CDR2 FQGTGA. The DNA for the CDR3 is TGTGCCAGCAGCTTAAAGGGCACGACAGGGGGAAGGGAGACCCAGTACTTC. Encoded protein: CASSLKGTTGGRETQYF.

The chain uses TRBV28 and TRBJ1-2; 8 positions match TRBD1. J was trimmed by 4 bases and V by 5 bases; bases with no gene match: 12. Germline V gives CDR1 MDHEN, CDR2 SYDVKM. The CDR3 contains 16 residues. CDR3 coding DNA: TGTGCCAGCAGTCTTCAAGGACAGGGCCGTAGCTATGGCTACACCTTC. Translation gives CASSLQGQGRSYGYTF.

Concerning this clone: One end of the junction does not line up with germline, which may come from a read error. This sequence joins TRBV7-7 and TRBJ2-7, with TRBD2 matching over 9 bases. The CDR3 runs to 17 residues. Germline CDR1 SSHAT, CDR2 FNYEAQ (reference sequence). The CDR3 loop is CASSPGSGSGSSYEQYF. The CDR3 bases are TGTGCCAGCAGCCCAGGCTCTGGTAGCGGGAGTTCCTACGAGCAATACTTC.

To note about this clone: This sample also contains other DNA sequences that code for the same CDR3. The chain combines TRBV19 with TRBJ1-2; no clear D. V lost 1 base and J lost 4, with 7 bases in between. Germline V gene lookup returns CDR1 LNHDA and CDR2 SQIVND (reference sequence). The CDR3 has 13 residues. DNA for the CDR3: TGTGCCAGTAGTATAGCTGGCAGCTATGGCTACACCTTC. Its translation is CASSIAGSYGYTF.

This chain connects TRBV11-2 to TRBJ2-1; TRBD2 agrees at 9 bases. With 1 base clipped from V and 4 bases from J, the junction kept 11 bases outside the gene matches. Germline V gene sequence: CDR1 SGHAT, CDR2 FQNNGV. The CDR3 totals 18 residues. The CDR3 loop is CASSLVNIPSGIYNEQFF. The DNA of the CDR3 is TGTGCCAGCAGCTTAGTTAACATTCCTAGCGGGATTTACAATGAGCAGTTCTTC.

The V call is TRBV7-9, the J call TRBJ1-1, with D unclear. The V end lost 1 base, the J end lost 3 bases, and 6 bases lay between the germline ends. CDR1 and CDR2 (germline): SEHNR, FQNEAQ (reference sequence). This CDR3 is 13 amino acids long. CDR3 nucleotide sequence: TGTGCCAGCAGCTTAGTTCCCGACACTGAAGCTTTCTTT. Amino acids: CASSLVPDTEAFF.